The T cell receptor beta chain under discussion was sequenced for a study of T cells after yellow fever vaccination. Study information: The authors prepared low-cell-number fractions using SMART-Seq v4 Ultra Low Input.

The germline V gene has CDR1 SGHTA and CDR2 FQGNSA. J lost 12 bases, V lost 1 base, and 3 bases had no gene match. CDR3 length equals 12 residues. Findings of the study overall: Highly abundant clonotypes carried over from the bulk population could end up in FACS-sorted repertoires as contaminants.

As for this clonotype: The target antigen is unknown.

Via MiXCR, TCRdb re-called the 5' RACE reads, giving one row per CDR3 protein. In the table there are some 400,000 distinct CDR3 sequences, 6.2% of which are singletons. The receptor was derived from a young man who received the YFV17D yellow fever vaccine. The rearrangement uses TRBV7-2 and TRBJ2-1; 7 bases align to TRBD1. The specimen was PBMCs, collected 5 days after the yellow fever booster vaccination. CDR3 in DNA: TGTGCCAGCAGCTTAGGGGACAGACCGCAGTTCTTC. Translation gives CASSLGDRPQFF. Based on the CDR3 plus reference TRBV7-2 and TRBJ2-1, the full variable domain is GAGVSQSPSNKVTEKGKDVELRCDPISGHTALYWYRQSLGQGLEFLIYFQGNSAPDKSGLPSDRFSAERTGGSVSTLTIQRTQQEDSAVYLCASSLGDRPQFFGPGTRLTVL.